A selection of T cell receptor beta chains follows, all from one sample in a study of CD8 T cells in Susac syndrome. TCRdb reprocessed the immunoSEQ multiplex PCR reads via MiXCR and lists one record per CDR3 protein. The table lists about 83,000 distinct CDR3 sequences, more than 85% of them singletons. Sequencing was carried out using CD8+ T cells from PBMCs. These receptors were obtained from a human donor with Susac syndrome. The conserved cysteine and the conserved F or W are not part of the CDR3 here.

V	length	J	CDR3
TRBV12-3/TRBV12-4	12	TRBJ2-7	ASSRTGQAGEQY
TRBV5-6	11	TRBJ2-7	ASTAGPSYEQY
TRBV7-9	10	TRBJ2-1	ASILLYNEQF
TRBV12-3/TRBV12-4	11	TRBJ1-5	ASSPGGLEPQH
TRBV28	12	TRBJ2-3	ASSRRPFTDTQY
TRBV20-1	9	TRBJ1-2	SAWTNYGYT
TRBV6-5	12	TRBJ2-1	ASSPLTSGNEQF
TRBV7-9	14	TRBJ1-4	ASSSAGRVTNEKLF
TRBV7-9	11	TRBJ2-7	ASSKTEAYEQY
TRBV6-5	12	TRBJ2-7	ASSGGLESYEQY
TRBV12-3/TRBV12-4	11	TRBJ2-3	ASSFVSTDTQY